This T cell receptor (beta chain) originates from a study of blood T cell repertoires in COVID-19. There are 16 residues in the CDR3. The germline V gene encodes CDR1 SGHVS and CDR2 FNYEAQ. Trimming took off 0 bases at V and 0 bases at J, with 12 bases between the two ends. Method: immunoSEQ multiplex PCR; TCRdb's copy keeps in-frame clones and lacks some. The data contain 200,000 to 250,000 clones, roughly 89% of them seen just once; the ten biggest clones take up 2% to 2.5%. This clone was seen once. This chain uses TRBV7-6 with TRBJ2-7; a possible D gene is TRBD1 (5 bases). Material: peripheral blood. This clonotype was obtained from a man aged 25 to 40 who had recovered from COVID-19. CDR3 DNA sequence: TGTGCCAGCAGCTTAGCTGGCCGGACACTCTCCTACGAGCAGTACTTC. It codes for CASSLAGRTLSYEQYF.